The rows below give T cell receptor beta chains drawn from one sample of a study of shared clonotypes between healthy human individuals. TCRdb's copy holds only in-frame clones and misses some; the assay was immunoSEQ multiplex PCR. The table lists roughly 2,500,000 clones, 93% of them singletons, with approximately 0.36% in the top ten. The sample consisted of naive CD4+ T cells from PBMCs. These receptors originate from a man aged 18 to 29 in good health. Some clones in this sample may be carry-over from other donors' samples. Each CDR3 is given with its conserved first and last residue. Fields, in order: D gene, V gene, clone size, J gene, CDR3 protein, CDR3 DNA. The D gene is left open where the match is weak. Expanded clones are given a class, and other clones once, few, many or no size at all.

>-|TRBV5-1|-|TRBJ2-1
CASSLRGESYNEQFF
TGCGCCAGCAGCTTGCGAGGGGAAAGCTACAATGAGCAGTTCTTC
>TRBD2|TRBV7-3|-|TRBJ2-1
CASSLARAGGLNEQFF
TGTGCCAGCAGCTTAGCTAGGGCGGGAGGGCTGAATGAGCAGTTCTTC
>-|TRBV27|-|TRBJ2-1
CASRLILGEQFF
TGTGCCAGCCGATTAATTCTCGGTGAGCAGTTCTTC
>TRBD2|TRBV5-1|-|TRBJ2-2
CASSFGLAGGTTGELFF
TGCGCCAGCAGCTTCGGACTAGCGGGAGGCACTACCGGGGAGCTGTTTTTT
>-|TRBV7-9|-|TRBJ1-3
CASSLGRRGGSVDTIYF
TGTGCCAGCAGCTTAGGACGGAGAGGTGGCAGTGTTGACACCATATATTTT
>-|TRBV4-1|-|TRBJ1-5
CASSQVGAWPQHF
TGCGCCAGCAGCCAAGTTGGGGCGTGGCCCCAGCATTTT
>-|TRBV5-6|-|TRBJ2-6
CASSPSSGANVLTF
TGTGCCAGCAGCCCCTCGTCTGGGGCCAACGTCCTGACTTTC
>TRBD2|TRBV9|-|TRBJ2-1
CASRGTSGENEQFF
TGTGCCAGCAGGGGGACTAGCGGGGAAAATGAGCAGTTCTTC
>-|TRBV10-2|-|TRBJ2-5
CASSEVSQETQYF
TGCGCCAGCAGTGAGGTCAGTCAAGAGACCCAGTACTTC
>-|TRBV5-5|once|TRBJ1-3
CASSPDRAGNTIYF
TGTGCCAGCAGCCCGGACAGAGCTGGAAACACCATATATTTT
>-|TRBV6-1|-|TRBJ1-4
CASSDAGLTTNEKLFF
TGTGCCAGCAGTGATGCAGGGCTGACAACTAATGAAAAACTGTTTTTT
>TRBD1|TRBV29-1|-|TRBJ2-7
CSVESDRAYEQYF
TGCAGCGTTGAAAGTGACAGGGCCTACGAGCAGTACTTC
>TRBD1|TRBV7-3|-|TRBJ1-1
CASSRDRDTEAFF
TGTGCCAGCAGCCGTGACAGGGACACTGAAGCTTTCTTT
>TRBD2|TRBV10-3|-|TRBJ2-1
CAISESGLGYNEQFF
TGTGCCATCAGTGAGTCGGGACTAGGGTACAATGAGCAGTTCTTC
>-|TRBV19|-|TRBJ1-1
CASSILPPLSNTEAFF
TGTGCCAGTAGTATACTCCCTCCATTATCGAACACTGAAGCTTTCTTT
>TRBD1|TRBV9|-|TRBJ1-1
CASGTGMNTEAFF
TGTGCCAGCGGGACAGGGATGAACACTGAAGCTTTCTTT
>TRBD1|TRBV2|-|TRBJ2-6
CAGVGQVLSGANVLTF
TGTGCCGGGGTAGGACAGGTCTTGTCTGGGGCCAACGTCCTGACTTTC
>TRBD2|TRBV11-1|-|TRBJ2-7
CASSLGGDTSGQYF
TGTGCCAGCAGCTTAGGAGGGGATACTAGCGGGCAGTACTTC
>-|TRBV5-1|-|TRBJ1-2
CASSFEGYNYGYTF
TGCGCCAGCAGCTTTGAGGGCTACAACTATGGCTACACCTTC
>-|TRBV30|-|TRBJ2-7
CASHRDNSYEQYF
TGTGCCTCTCACCGGGACAACTCCTACGAGCAGTACTTC
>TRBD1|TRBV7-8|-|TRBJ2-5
CASSQQGGETQYF
TGTGCCAGCAGCCAACAGGGGGGAGAGACCCAGTACTTC
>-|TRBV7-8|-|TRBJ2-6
CASSARQHSGANVLTF
TGTGCCAGCAGCGCAAGACAGCACTCTGGGGCCAACGTCCTGACTTTC
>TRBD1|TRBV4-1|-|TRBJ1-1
CASSLGQGAFGEAFF
TGCGCCAGCAGCCTGGGGCAGGGGGCCTTTGGTGAAGCTTTCTTT
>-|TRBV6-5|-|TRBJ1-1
CASRGRGMNTEAFF
TGTGCCAGCAGAGGGAGAGGAATGAACACTGAAGCTTTCTTT
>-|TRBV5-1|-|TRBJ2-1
CASSLDSYNEQFF
TGCGCCAGCAGCTTGGATTCATACAATGAGCAGTTCTTC
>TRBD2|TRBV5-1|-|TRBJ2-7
CASSLDTSGQAYEQYF
TGCGCCAGCAGCTTGGACACTAGCGGGCAGGCCTACGAGCAGTACTTC
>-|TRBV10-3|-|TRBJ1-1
CATEGVLGTRGRMNTEAFF
TGTGCCACCGAGGGGGTCCTGGGGACAAGGGGAAGAATGAACACTGAAGCTTTCTTT
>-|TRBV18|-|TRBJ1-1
CASSRLMNTEAFF
TGTGCCAGCTCACGACTGATGAACACTGAAGCTTTCTTT
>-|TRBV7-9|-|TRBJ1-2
CASSSGQSNYGYTF
TGTGCCAGCAGCTCCGGACAAAGTAACTATGGCTACACCTTC
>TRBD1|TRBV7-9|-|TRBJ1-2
CASSSGQGVDGYTF
TGTGCCAGCAGCTCGGGACAGGGGGTCGATGGCTACACCTTC
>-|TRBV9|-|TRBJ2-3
CASSVMEGIDTQYF
TGTGCCAGCAGCGTAATGGAGGGAATAGATACGCAGTATTTT
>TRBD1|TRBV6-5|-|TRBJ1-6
CASSSQPGGHNSPLHF
TGTGCCAGCAGTTCCCAGCCAGGGGGTCATAATTCACCCCTCCACTTT
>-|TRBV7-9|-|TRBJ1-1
CASSQLQSTEAFF
TGTGCCAGCAGCCAACTCCAGTCCACTGAAGCTTTCTTT
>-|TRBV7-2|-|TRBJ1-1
CASSSTGTGNTEAFF
TGTGCCAGCAGCTCCACCGGGACGGGGAACACTGAAGCTTTCTTT
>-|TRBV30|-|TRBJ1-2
CAWSAFRASRAGYGYTF
TGTGCCTGGAGTGCTTTTAGGGCCTCCCGCGCGGGCTATGGCTACACCTTC
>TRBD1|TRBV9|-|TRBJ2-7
CASSVGAGGYYEQYF
TGTGCCAGCAGCGTAGGTGCAGGGGGCTACTACGAGCAGTACTTC
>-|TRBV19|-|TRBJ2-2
CASSRTVPSNTGELFF
TGTGCCAGTAGTAGGACAGTCCCATCGAACACCGGGGAGCTGTTTTTT
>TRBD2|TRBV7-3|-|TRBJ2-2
CASQAGGPGTGELFF
TGTGCCAGCCAAGCGGGAGGGCCGGGCACCGGGGAGCTGTTTTTT
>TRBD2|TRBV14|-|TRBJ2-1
CASSRGLAVYNEQFF
TGTGCCAGCAGCCGGGGACTAGCGGTCTACAATGAGCAGTTCTTC
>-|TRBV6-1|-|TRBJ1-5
CASGQELYNQPQHF
TGTGCCAGCGGTCAGGAACTTTACAATCAGCCCCAGCATTTT
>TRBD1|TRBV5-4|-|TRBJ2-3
CASSWPDRETADTQYF
TGTGCCAGCAGCTGGCCGGACAGGGAAACGGCAGATACGCAGTATTTT
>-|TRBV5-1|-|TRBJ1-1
CASSLTERNTEAFF
TGCGCCAGCAGCTTAACAGAAAGGAACACTGAAGCTTTCTTT
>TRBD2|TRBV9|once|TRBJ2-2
CASRGDDGLAGHTGELFF
TGTGCCAGTAGGGGGGACGACGGCCTAGCGGGGCACACCGGGGAGCTGTTTTTT
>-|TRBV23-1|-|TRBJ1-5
CASSQASSQTHQPQHF
TGCGCCAGCAGTCAAGCTTCTAGTCAGACACATCAGCCCCAGCATTTT
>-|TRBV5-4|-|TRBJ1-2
CASSQQGNYGYTF
TGTGCCAGCAGCCAACAGGGAAACTATGGCTACACCTTC
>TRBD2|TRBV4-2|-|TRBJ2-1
CASSQQGGRGNEQFF
TGTGCCAGCAGCCAACAAGGCGGGAGAGGCAATGAGCAGTTCTTC
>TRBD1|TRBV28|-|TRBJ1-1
CASSFPGTGKTEAFF
TGTGCCAGCAGTTTCCCCGGGACAGGGAAAACTGAAGCTTTCTTT
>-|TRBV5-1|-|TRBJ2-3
CASSFSGDTQYF
TGCGCCAGCAGCTTTTCAGGGGATACGCAGTATTTT
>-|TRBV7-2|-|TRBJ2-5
CASSHYRALQETQYF
TGTGCCAGCAGCCACTACCGCGCCTTACAAGAGACCCAGTACTTC
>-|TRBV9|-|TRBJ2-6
CASSVVGSGANVLTF
TGTGCCAGCAGCGTAGTTGGGTCTGGGGCCAACGTCCTGACTTTC
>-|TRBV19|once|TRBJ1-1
CASKGVDRPLNTEAFF
TGTGCCAGTAAGGGGGTTGACAGACCCCTGAACACTGAAGCTTTCTTT
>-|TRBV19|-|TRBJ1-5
CASSTGVLKSSNQPQHF
TGTGCCAGTAGTACCGGGGTCCTAAAGAGTAGCAATCAGCCCCAGCATTTT
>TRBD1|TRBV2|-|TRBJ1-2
CASSLGQGKANYGYTF
TGTGCCAGCAGTCTGGGACAGGGGAAGGCTAACTATGGCTACACCTTC